This T cell receptor (beta chain) was obtained from a study of blood T cell repertoires in COVID-19 (dated by TCRdb to about 2020). Context from the whole study: Collaborator samples came from the United States, Italy and Spain and covered acute and convalescent phases of COVID-19. Deeply sampled blood TCRbeta repertoires from subjects exposed to, actively infected with, or recovered from COVID-19 were included in the dataset. The prospective study material was composed of cDNA or gDNA derived from T cells, B-cell-depleted T cells, or PBMCs. Where HLA class I and class II types were available, the types were taken from metadata supplied by the sample provider, not from assay-based typing. A de-identified subject ID, COVID-19 status, age in years and sex were almost always included in the sample metadata. Samples were obtained from the ongoing ImmuneRACE study (first 160 participants) and from 1,200 or so subjects provided by 6 global collaborators. The repertoires were released in a freely available public database intended as a resource for research on the immune response to SARS-CoV-2. Results and caveats for the whole study, not just this receptor: Clinical and demographic metadata were provided uncurated, with the amount varying by source and participant.

Collaborating institutions collected whole blood in K2EDTA tubes following their own protocols. For TCRbeta analysis, collaborator samples were shipped as frozen whole blood, as isolated PBMCs, or as DNA extracted from either sample type. Here V drops 2 bases and J drops 5 bases, and the junction holds 18 bases not matched to any gene. Via the germline V gene, CDR1 is SGHDN and CDR2 FVKESK. Reading from cysteine to phenylalanine, the CDR3 counts 20 amino acids. Solely the CDR3 DNA is kept, with 60 bases framed from the first base. Points on this clone: Its antigen is currently not known. No per-base quality is available; no much larger clone lies one base away.

TCRbeta CDR3 regions were amplified from genomic DNA using the immunoSEQ Assay, a bias-controlled multiplex PCR. From the authors' description of their analysis: The number of nucleated cells in each sample was estimated by amplification of reference gene primers within the assay. Sequence reads were collapsed and filtered to measure the absolute abundance of every unique TCRbeta CDR3 rearrangement. For each sample, productive Simpson clonality was calculated by taking the square root of Simpson's diversity index across productive rearrangements. TCRdb mirrors the immuneACCESS table, restricted to in-frame sequences. Some clones are absent from its copies; in checked studies, under half trace to an unresolved V gene, and the reason for the others is unknown. D and trimming come from the DNA, and the V and J calls and clone size come from that table. This sample holds about 130,000 clones; around 80% were observed only once. 1.9% of the sample is in the top ten clones.

The chain was built from TRBV14 and TRBJ2-7; TRBD2 aligns with 13 central bases. Sequencing input: peripheral blood. The sequence was obtained from a man aged 65-85 years with acute or convalescent COVID-19. The CDR3 corresponds to CASSQNSLRLLAGGPDEQYF. Read as DNA, the sequence is TGTGCCAGCAGCCAAAACTCGCTCAGACTACTAGCGGGGGGGCCGGACGAGCAGTACTTC.